The 21 T cell receptor beta chains listed next were all sequenced from one sample in a study of patients and donors after allogeneic stem cell transplantation. Using its own MiXCR run on the RT-PCR reads, TCRdb lists one record per CDR3 protein. The sample consists of 110,000 or so distinct CDR3 sequences, approximately 35% of them appearing once. The sample consisted of blood, either unsorted or a sorted T cell fraction (not recorded which). The origin of the receptors is a human donor who was either an allogeneic HSCT recipient or a stem cell or donor lymphocyte infusion donor (not recorded which). It is not recorded whose cells these are; they may come from a transplant donor.

The chain recombines TRBV4-3 with TRBJ2-3, with a weak D call TRBD2 (5 bases). The V and J ends lost 4 bases and 1 base respectively, with 12 bases between them. This CDR3 is built from 15 residues. The germline V gene encodes CDR1 LGHNA and CDR2 YSLEER. CDR3 protein: CASSPRGLGTDTQYF. The CDR3 DNA reads as TGCGCCAGCAGCCCCCGCGGACTCGGCACAGATACGCAGTATTTT.

The gene calls are TRBV20-1 and TRBJ1-5, with 7 nucleotides matching TRBD1. V lost 1 base to trimming and J lost 5 bases; unmatched junction nucleotides: 8. Per the germline V gene, CDR1 is DFQATT and CDR2 is SNEGSKA (reference sequence). This CDR3 contains 15 residues. For the CDR3, the DNA is TGCAGTGCTAGAGTAAACAGGGGATTATATCAGCCCCAGCATTTT. Translating it yields CSARVNRGLYQPQHF.

This clonotype has only a few counts. The rearrangement joins TRBV4-2 to TRBJ1-1; 11 positions match TRBD1. Germline V gene data show CDR1 as LGHNA and CDR2 as YNFKEQ. The ends lost 4 bases at V and 6 bases at J; junction bases unmatched: 13. The CDR3 length is 17 residues. Written as DNA, the CDR3 is TGTGCCAGCAGCCGCCGGGTACGGGACAGGGGGGAATCTGAAGCTTTCTTT. It is translated as CASSRRVRDRGESEAFF.

This chain links TRBV11-2 with TRBJ2-3; D unresolved. This CDR3 has 16 residues. V was clipped by 5 bases and J by 1 base, with 16 bases between them. Germline V gene data show CDR1 as SGHAT and CDR2 as FQNNGV. Written as DNA, the CDR3 is TGTGCCAGCAGCCTCCGCGGATTCTGGGGCACAGATACGCAGTATTTT. Its translation: CASSLRGFWGTDTQYF.

This clonotype was seen a few times. The rearrangement uses TRBV12-3 or TRBV12-4 and TRBJ2-7; D not resolved. The V gene lost 3 bases and the J gene lost 5 bases, with 11 bases spanning the gap. The CDR3 spans 13 residues. The CDR3 loop reads CASSFLLPNEQYF. DNA for the CDR3: TGTGCCAGCAGTTTTCTCCTACCGAACGAGCAGTACTTC.

This clonotype was counted a single time. V and J are TRBV5-1 and TRBJ2-7; D perhaps matches TRBD1 (5 bases). This CDR3 region has 16 residues. Trimming shortened V by 4 bases and J by 2 bases, and 19 bases separated the two germline ends. The germline gives CDR1 SGHRS, CDR2 YFSETQ. The CDR3 is CASSKAGPGFPYEQYF. DNA of the CDR3: TGCGCCAGCAGCAAAGCAGGGCCCGGATTCCCCTACGAGCAGTACTTC. The full variable domain, completed using reference TRBV5-1 and TRBJ2-7, is KAGVTQTPRYLIKTRGQQVTLSCSPISGHRSVSWYQQTPGQGLQFLFEYFSETQRNKGNFPGRFSGRQFSNSRSEMNVSTLELGDSALYLCASSKAGPGFPYEQYFGPGTRLTVT.

The chain links TRBV15 to TRBJ2-7; D unresolved. V was cut by 5 bases and J by 6 bases, with 8 bases left in between. The CDR3 runs to 11 residues. CDR1 LNHNV and CDR2 YYDKDF come from the germline V gene (reference sequence). CDR3 coding DNA: TGTGCCACCAGCGAAACTGGCGAGCAGTACTTC. Protein sequence: CATSETGEQYF.

The chain is built from TRBV20-1 and TRBJ1-4; 7 positions match TRBD1. The CDR3 has 12 amino acids. V was clipped by 8 bases and J by 4 bases; unmatched bases: 4. The germline V gene has CDR1 DFQATT and CDR2 SNEGSKA (reference sequence). The CDR3 spells CSIGTDNEKLFF. The CDR3 DNA follows: TGCAGTATCGGGACAGATAATGAAAAACTGTTTTTT.

CDR3 coding DNA: TGCGCCAGCAGCTTAGTGTTCGGGGTAATGGAGACCCAGTACTTC. This encodes CASSLVFGVMETQYF. The J gene is TRBJ2-5, the V gene TRBV5-1; possibly TRBD2 for D (5 bases). The ends were cut back, 2 bases at V and 5 bases at J, with 16 bases in the middle. The CDR3 consists of 15 residues. In germline, CDR1 is SGHRS, CDR2 YFSETQ.

This chain joins TRBV4-3 and TRBJ1-3; 10 nucleotides match TRBD1. Losses at the gene ends were 0 bases for V and 9 bases for J; bases not matched to a gene: 8. The CDR3 covers 16 residues. Germline CDR1 LGHNA, CDR2 YSLEER. CDR3 sequence reads: CASSQDRDRGWGTIYF. The CDR3 bases are TGCGCCAGCAGCCAAGATCGGGACAGGGGTTGGGGCACCATATATTTT.

This chain uses TRBV3-1 with TRBJ2-5; 7 bases agree with TRBD1. The J segment lost 2 bases and the V segment lost 7 bases, leaving 7 bases of the junction unmatched. CDR1 is LGHDT and CDR2 is YNNKEL in the germline V gene (reference sequence). This CDR3 has 14 residues. The CDR3 region has the DNA TGTGCCAGCAACTTCCGGGACAGACAAGAGACCCAGTACTTC. Protein product: CASNFRDRQETQYF.

The chain joins TRBV6-5 to TRBJ2-1, with 9 bases identical to TRBD2. With 10 bases clipped from V and 7 bases from J, the junction kept 8 bases outside the gene matches. Per the germline V gene, CDR1 is MNHEY and CDR2 is SVGAGI. There are 13 residues in the CDR3. CDR3 sequence reads: CAIAGAFGNEQFF. The CDR3 nucleotides read TGTGCCATAGCGGGAGCCTTCGGTAATGAGCAGTTCTTC.

The V and J genes are TRBV4-1 and TRBJ2-1, with 13 bases aligning to TRBD2. The CDR3 runs to 14 residues. V was clipped by 6 bases and J by 10 bases; unmatched bases: 6. Looked up from germline, CDR1 is MGHRA and CDR2 is YSYEKL. The CDR3: CASRLAGGPTEQFF. For the CDR3, the DNA is TGCGCCAGCAGACTAGCGGGAGGGCCGACGGAGCAGTTCTTC.

This clonotype has ten or more counts. This rearrangement joins TRBV12-3 or TRBV12-4 to TRBJ1-4, with D unclear. Trimming removed 8 bases at V and 8 bases at J, with 15 bases between. This CDR3 region has 13 residues. CDR3 sequence reads: CASQKRDKEKLFF. The CDR3 bases are TGTGCCAGCCAAAAGAGGGATAAAGAAAAACTGTTTTTT.

This clonotype occurred once. The CDR3 sequence is CASRPLAGGPGGELFF. The CDR3 nucleotides are TGTGCCAGCAGGCCACTAGCGGGAGGGCCGGGCGGGGAGCTGTTTTTT. This chain connects TRBV6-5 to TRBJ2-2; 13 positions agree with TRBD2. The ends lost 6 bases at V and 7 bases at J; junction bases unmatched: 8. The CDR3 has 16 residues. CDR1 MNHEY and CDR2 SVGAGI come from the germline V gene.

The gene calls are TRBV4-3 and TRBJ1-1; D gene uncertain. V was shortened by 0 bases and J by 3 bases, with 14 bases between the two germline ends. Germline-derived CDR1 and CDR2 are LGHNA and YSLEER. This CDR3 has 16 residues. CDR3: CASSQERPVIYTEAFF. The CDR3 DNA reads as TGCGCCAGCAGCCAAGAAAGGCCAGTCATCTACACTGAAGCTTTCTTT.

This clonotype was picked up a small number of times. The J gene is TRBJ1-5, the V gene TRBV5-1, with a possible D match to TRBD1 (5 bases). V lost 0 bases and J lost 4, with 8 bases in between. CDR3 length: 14 residues. Germline CDR1 SGHRS, CDR2 YFSETQ. CDR3 region: CASSLDPGNQPQHF. The CDR3 DNA is TGCGCCAGCAGCTTGGACCCAGGGAATCAGCCCCAGCATTTT.

The rearrangement joins TRBV24-1 to TRBJ2-3; 9 bases line up with TRBD2. This CDR3 region has 14 residues. Trimming took 5 bases from V and 4 from J; bases not matched to a gene: 3. CDR1 is KGHDR, CDR2 SFDVKD, per germline. CDR3 nucleotides: TGTGCCACCAGTGGAGCGGGAGGCTCAGATACGCAGTATTTT. Translation: CATSGAGGSDTQYF.

This clonotype was seen only a few times. The V and J genes are TRBV4-3 and TRBJ1-4; 12 bases line up with TRBD1. CDR1 and CDR2 (germline): LGHNA, YSLEER. Trimming took 0 bases from V and 5 from J; bases not matched to a gene: 7. This CDR3 contains 18 residues. CDR3 loop: CASSQDPGTGGRNEKLFF. CDR3 coding DNA: TGCGCCAGCAGCCAAGATCCCGGGACAGGGGGCCGGAATGAAAAACTGTTTTTT.

The chain couples TRBV6-2 or TRBV6-3 to TRBJ1-1; D not certain. Looked up from germline, CDR1 is MNHEY and CDR2 is SVGEGT. Trimming took off 5 bases at V and 1 base at J, with 8 bases between the two ends. This CDR3 is built from 13 residues. The chain's CDR3 is CASSHNRNTEAFF. The CDR3 bases are TGTGCCAGCAGTCACAATAGGAACACTGAAGCTTTCTTT.

This clonotype has more than one count but fewer than ten. The V gene is TRBV6-2 or TRBV6-3, the J gene TRBJ1-5; D unresolved. CDR3 size: 11 residues. V was trimmed by 4 bases and J by 11 bases, leaving 9 bases between them. CDR1 and CDR2 (germline): MNHEY, SVGEGT. CDR3 residues: CASSSRWAQHF. CDR3 DNA sequence: TGTGCCAGCAGTTCCCGGTGGGCCCAGCATTTT.